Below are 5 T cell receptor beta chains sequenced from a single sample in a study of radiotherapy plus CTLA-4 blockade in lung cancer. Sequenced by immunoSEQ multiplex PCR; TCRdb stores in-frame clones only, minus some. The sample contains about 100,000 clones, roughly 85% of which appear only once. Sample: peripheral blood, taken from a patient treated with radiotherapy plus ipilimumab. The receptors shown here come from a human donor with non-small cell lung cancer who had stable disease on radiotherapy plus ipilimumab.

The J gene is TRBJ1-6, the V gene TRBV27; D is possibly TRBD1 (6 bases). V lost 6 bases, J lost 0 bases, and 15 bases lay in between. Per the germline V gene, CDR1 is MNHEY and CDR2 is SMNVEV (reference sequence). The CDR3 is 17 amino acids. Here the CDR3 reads CASRSSTGSSYNSPLHF. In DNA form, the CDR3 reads TGTGCCAGCAGGTCTTCGACAGGAAGCTCCTATAATTCACCCCTCCACTTT.

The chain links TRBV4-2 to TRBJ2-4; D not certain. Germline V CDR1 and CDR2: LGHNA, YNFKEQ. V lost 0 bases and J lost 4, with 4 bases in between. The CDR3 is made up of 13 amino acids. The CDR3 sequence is CASSQDLKNIQYF. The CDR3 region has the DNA TGTGCCAGCAGCCAAGATTTGAAAAACATTCAGTACTTC.

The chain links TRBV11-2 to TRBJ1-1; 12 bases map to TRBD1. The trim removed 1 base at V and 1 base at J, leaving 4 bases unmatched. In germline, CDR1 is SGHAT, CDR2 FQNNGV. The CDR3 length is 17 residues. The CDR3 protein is CASSLVGQGATNTEAFF. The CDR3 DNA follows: TGTGCCAGCAGCTTAGTGGGACAGGGGGCGACGAACACTGAAGCTTTCTTT.

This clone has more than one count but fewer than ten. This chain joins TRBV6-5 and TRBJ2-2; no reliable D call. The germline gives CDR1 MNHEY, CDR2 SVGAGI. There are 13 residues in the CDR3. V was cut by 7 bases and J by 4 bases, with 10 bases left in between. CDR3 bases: TGTGCCAGCACCCAAGGCCTCACCGGGGAGCTGTTTTTT. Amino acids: CASTQGLTGELFF.

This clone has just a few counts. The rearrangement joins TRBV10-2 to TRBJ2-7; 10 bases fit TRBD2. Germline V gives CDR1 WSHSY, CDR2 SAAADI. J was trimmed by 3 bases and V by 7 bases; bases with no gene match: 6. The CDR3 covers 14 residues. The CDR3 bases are TGCGCCAGCACTGACGGGACTAGCGACTACGAGCAGTACTTC. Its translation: CASTDGTSDYEQYF.